Each of the 5 T cell receptor beta chains below was sequenced from the same sample in a study of T cell repertoires in cytomegalovirus infection. TCRdb reprocessed the reads with MiXCR, giving one entry per CDR3 protein. The sample gives 600,000 to 700,000 distinct CDR3 sequences, around 32% of which show up once; approximately 18% is in the top ten. Antigens of these TCRs are unknown. Sequenced material: cultured PBMCs, taken from culture after CMV antigen stimulation. The receptor set was obtained from a human donor in good health (CMV status not recorded). Some clones in this sample may be carry-over from other donors' samples.

The J gene is TRBJ2-1, the V gene TRBV7-6; D not certain. Germline V gene lookup returns CDR1 SGHVS and CDR2 FNYEAQ. The V end was cut by 7 bases, the J end by 7 bases, with 11 bases between. The CDR3 has 12 residues. CDR3: CASTPTGNEQFF. For the CDR3, the DNA is TGTGCCAGCACCCCCACCGGAAATGAGCAGTTCTTC. Looking up the rest from reference TRBV7-6 and TRBJ2-1 gives the full variable domain: GAGVSQSPRYKVTKRGQDVALRCDPISGHVSLYWYRQALGQGPEFLTYFNYEAQQDKSGLPNDRFSAERPEGSISTLTIQRTEQRDSAMYRCASTPTGNEQFFGPGTRLTVL.

CDR3 amino acids: CASALAGRIDTQYF. The CDR3, as DNA: TGTGCCAGTGCTCTAGCGGGGAGGATAGATACGCAGTATTTT. This chain uses TRBV19 with TRBJ2-3; 9 bases align to TRBD2. After removal of 8 bases from V and 5 bases from J, the junction contained 8 bases not matched to a gene. From germline, CDR1 is LNHDA and CDR2 SQIVND (reference sequence). There are 14 residues in the CDR3. Full variable domain (remainder filled in from reference TRBV19 and TRBJ2-3): DGGITQSPKYLFRKEGQNVTLSCEQNLNHDAMYWYRQDPGQGLRLIYYSQIVNDFQKGDIAEGYSVSREKKESFPLTVTSAQKNPTAFYLCASALAGRIDTQYFGPGTRLTVL.

This sequence joins TRBV2 and TRBJ1-5, with D perhaps TRBD1 (6 bases). CDR3 size: 18 residues. Germline V gene lookup returns CDR1 SNHLY and CDR2 FYNNEI. The V end lost 2 bases, the J end lost 5 bases, and 22 bases lay between the germline ends. CDR3 region: CASSESPRGAGVYQPQHF. The CDR3 DNA is TGTGCCAGCAGTGAATCTCCGAGGGGGGCCGGTGTGTATCAGCCCCAGCATTTT. The full variable domain, in which reference TRBV2 and TRBJ1-5 provide the parts outside the CDR3, is EPEVTQTPSHQVTQMGQEVILRCVPISNHLYFYWYRQILGQKVEFLVSFYNNEISEKSEIFDDQFSVERPDGSNFTLKIRSTKLEDSAMYFCASSESPRGAGVYQPQHFGDGTRLSIL.

This clonotype was seen more than once but under ten times. This chain links TRBV4-1 with TRBJ2-1; D uncertain. The germline V gene has CDR1 MGHRA and CDR2 YSYEKL. The CDR3 runs to 15 residues. Trimming left V 8 bases short and J 5 bases short, with 19 bases between. CDR3 sequence (DNA): TGCGCCAGCCGCATCTCCTGGAGCGTGGACAATGAGCAGTTCTTC. Translating gives CASRISWSVDNEQFF.

This clonotype was recorded at least ten times. The chain links TRBV7-2 to TRBJ2-7; 8 nucleotides match TRBD2. Per the germline V gene, CDR1 is SGHTA and CDR2 is FQGNSA. CDR3 length: 15 residues. Unmatched junction bases numbered 9, after V lost 4 bases and J lost 4 bases. Here the CDR3 DNA reads TGTGCCAGCAGCTCTCCGGGACTAGAAAAGTACGAGCAGTACTTC. It specifies CASSSPGLEKYEQYF.